The 17 T cell receptor beta chains below come from one sample, sequenced in a study of cytomegalovirus exposure and HLA in healthy donors. The PCR employed 60 Vbeta primers together with 13 Jbeta primers. The repertoire was sequenced with immunoSEQ multiplex PCR; TCRdb's copy has only in-frame clones and lacks some. In the table there are 150,000 to 200,000 clones, about 90% of which are singletons. Sequencing used PBMCs. The receptors originated from a girl under three years old in good health and CMV-seronegative.

The chain employs TRBV10-3 and TRBJ1-1, with D possibly TRBD1 on 5 matching bases. The germline V and J ends were trimmed by 3 bases and 1 base, with 9 bases remaining between them. This CDR3 has 14 amino acids. Germline V CDR1 and CDR2: ENHRY, SYGVKD. The CDR3 loop is CAISDQGRNTEAFF. CDR3 DNA sequence: TGTGCCATCAGTGATCAGGGTAGGAACACTGAAGCTTTCTTT.

The J gene is TRBJ2-4, the V gene TRBV4-1, with D maybe TRBD2 (6 bases). This CDR3 is 21 amino acids long. Germline V gene data show CDR1 as MGHRA and CDR2 as YSYEKL. V lost 0 bases, J lost 1 base, and 25 bases lay in between. The DNA for the CDR3 is TGCGCCAGCAGCCAAGACCCCGTCGGCGGGGTAGTCCCTATGGCCAAAAACATTCAGTACTTC. It yields the protein CASSQDPVGGVVPMAKNIQYF.

This clone has only a few counts. V is TRBV9 and J is TRBJ1-2; 7 nucleotides align to TRBD1. Germline CDR1 reads SGDLS; CDR2 reads YYNGEE. The CDR3 consists of 17 residues. The V gene end was trimmed by 0 bases and the J gene end by 4 bases; junction bases not matched to a gene: 12. CDR3 nucleotides: TGTGCCAGCAGCGTAGGTCCGGGGGCAGGGGGAATCTATGGCTACACCTTC. As protein: CASSVGPGAGGIYGYTF.

CDR3 bases: TGTGCCAGCAGTTATTTATCGGCGGGGGTAAGCTCCTACAATGAGCAGTTCTTC. Its protein is CASSYLSAGVSSYNEQFF. The chain has TRBV27 and TRBJ2-1; 7 bases agree with TRBD2. The CDR3 totals 18 residues. The V segment lost 4 bases and the J segment 0 bases; nucleotides outside the gene matches: 12. The germline CDR1 and CDR2 sequences are MNHEY and SMNVEV (reference sequence).

This chain uses TRBV25-1 with TRBJ2-5; the D is unclear. This CDR3 comprises 13 residues. The V and J ends lost 4 bases and 2 bases respectively, with 8 bases between them. Germline V gene sequence: CDR1 MGHDK, CDR2 SYGVNS. Here the CDR3 DNA reads TGTGCCAGCAGTGTAAACTCTCAAGAGACCCAGTACTTC. This gives the protein CASSVNSQETQYF.

The V gene is TRBV7-9, the J gene TRBJ2-7; a weak D match, TRBD1 (5 bases). The germline gives CDR1 SEHNR, CDR2 FQNEAQ (reference sequence). The CDR3 has 13 residues. V was pared by 5 bases and J by 2 bases, with 10 bases between. CDR3 sequence (DNA): TGTGCCAGCAGCGACCAGGGTCCCTACGAGCAGTACTTC. It is translated as CASSDQGPYEQYF.

The rearrangement joins TRBV7-9 to TRBJ1-2, with 10 nucleotides matching TRBD1. The CDR3 is 14 residues long. Germline lookup yields CDR1 SEHNR and CDR2 FQNEAQ (reference sequence). Trimming removed 7 bases from V and 4 bases from J; junction bases left unmatched: 6. For the CDR3, the DNA is TGTGCCAGCACAGAGGACAGGGGGTTCTATGGCTACACCTTC. It specifies CASTEDRGFYGYTF. The variable domain in full, with the rest retrieved from reference TRBV7-9 and TRBJ1-2, is DTGVSQNPRHKITKRGQNVTFRCDPISEHNRLYWYRQTLGQGPEFLTYFQNEAQLEKSRLLSDRFSAERPKGSFSTLEIQRTEQGDSAMYLCASTEDRGFYGYTFGSGTRLTVV.

The V and J genes are TRBV6-1 and TRBJ2-1, with 9 bases matching TRBD2. The V gene end was trimmed by 7 bases and the J gene end by 7 bases; junction bases not matched to a gene: 11. CDR1 and CDR2 (germline): MNHNS, SASEGT. CDR3 length equals 15 residues. CDR3 region: CASNQQPGLANEQFF. The CDR3 region has the DNA TGTGCCAGCAACCAACAACCGGGACTAGCTAATGAGCAGTTCTTC.

In its sample, this clone was seen once. The V gene is TRBV29-1, the J gene TRBJ2-5, with 8 bases lining up with TRBD1. CDR1 and CDR2 from the germline V gene are SQVTM and ANQGSEA. The CDR3 contains 12 residues. Trimming took 4 bases from V and 4 from J; bases not matched to a gene: 2. The CDR3 DNA sequence: TGCAGCGTTGGACAGGGGTCAGAGACCCAGTACTTC. It is translated as CSVGQGSETQYF.

This chain joins TRBV7-9 and TRBJ1-5, with 7 bases lining up with TRBD1. The CDR3 has 14 amino acids. Germline values: CDR1 SEHNR, CDR2 FQNEAQ (reference sequence). J was trimmed by 6 bases and V by 5 bases; bases with no gene match: 7. DNA for the CDR3: TGTGCCAGCAGCGTACAGGGGTATAGTCAGCCCCAGCATTTT. This codes for CASSVQGYSQPQHF. Full variable domain (outside the CDR3, taken from reference TRBV7-9 and TRBJ1-5): DTGVSQNPRHKITKRGQNVTFRCDPISEHNRLYWYRQTLGQGPEFLTYFQNEAQLEKSRLLSDRFSAERPKGSFSTLEIQRTEQGDSAMYLCASSVQGYSQPQHFGDGTRLSIL.

The chain recombines TRBV7-3 with TRBJ2-1; 15 bases match TRBD2. The CDR3 spans 17 residues. Germline trimming cut 5 bases from V and 8 bases from J; bases unmatched to any gene: 10. Germline values: CDR1 SGHTA, CDR2 FQGTGA. The CDR3 here is CASSPGTSGGLWDEQFF. The DNA of the CDR3 is TGTGCCAGCAGCCCCGGGACTAGCGGGGGGTTATGGGATGAGCAGTTCTTC.

The chain has TRBV7-6 and TRBJ2-1; TRBD1 is a possible D gene (6 bases). This CDR3 contains 18 residues. Germline values: CDR1 SGHVS, CDR2 FNYEAQ. V lost 1 base and J lost 0, with 16 bases in between. DNA of the CDR3: TGTGCCAGCAGCTTAGAATATCGCAGGGGCATCTCCTACAATGAGCAGTTCTTC. As protein: CASSLEYRRGISYNEQFF.

V and J are TRBV5-1 and TRBJ1-4, with 8 bases aligning to TRBD1. With V trimmed by 4 bases and J by 7 bases, 18 bases remained unmatched. The germline V gene has CDR1 SGHRS and CDR2 YFSETQ. The CDR3 runs to 18 residues. The CDR3 sequence: CASSQTPGQENELEKLFF. Written as DNA, the CDR3 is TGCGCCAGCAGCCAAACCCCGGGACAGGAGAACGAGCTTGAAAAACTGTTTTTT.

The V call is TRBV25-1, the J call TRBJ2-7; 8 nucleotides match TRBD2. The CDR3 consists of 15 residues. In germline, CDR1 is MGHDK, CDR2 SYGVNS. The trim removed 6 bases at V and 3 bases at J, leaving 10 bases unmatched. The CDR3 nucleotides read TGTGCCAGCAGACCCCCCGGGGGGGCATTCTACGAGCAGTACTTC. Its translation is CASRPPGGAFYEQYF.

The gene calls are TRBV6-1 and TRBJ2-7; 12 nucleotides agree with TRBD2. The germline V gene encodes CDR1 MNHNS and CDR2 SASEGT. CDR3 size: 14 residues. For the CDR3, the DNA is TGTGCCAGCAGTGAACCCTTAACTAGCGGGGGGCCTAAGGTC. This sequence encodes CASSEPLTSGGPKV.

Written as DNA, the CDR3 is TGTGCCAGCAGCTTATCCATGACTAGAGAGCAGTTCTTC. Encoded protein: CASSLSMTREQFF. The gene calls are TRBV13 and TRBJ2-1; D might be TRBD2 (6 bases). Trimming shortened V by 2 bases and J by 10 bases, and 12 bases separated the two germline ends. Looked up from germline, CDR1 is PRHDT and CDR2 is FYEKMQ (reference sequence). The CDR3 sequence is 13 residues long.

The V gene is TRBV7-2, the J gene TRBJ2-3; no clear D gene. V gave up 3 bases and J gave up 6 bases, with 7 bases separating them. The CDR3 covers 12 residues. The germline CDR1 and CDR2 sequences are SGHTA and FQGNSA. This CDR3 is CASSFSLDTQYF. The CDR3 nucleotides are TGTGCCAGCAGCTTTTCACTCGATACGCAGTATTTT.